Each of the 27 T cell receptor beta chains below was sequenced from the same sample in a study of T cells in Graves' hyperthyroidism and ophthalmopathy. RNA transcripts were the template for amplifying TCR beta CDR3 regions. The HTBI set primed first-round TCR CDR3 RT-PCR. TCRdb reanalysed the multiplex PCR reads using MiXCR and keeps one entry per CDR3 protein. The sample records roughly 580,000 distinct CDR3 sequences, roughly 13% being singletons. The sample comprised blood. These receptors all stem from a woman in her 30s with Graves' hyperthyroidism that later progressed to Graves' ophthalmopathy.

This clonotype has a count of ten or more. V usage is TRBV4-3 and J usage is TRBJ1-2; D unclear. The CDR3 sequence is 16 residues long. The V gene's germline CDR1 is LGHNA and CDR2 YSLEER. With 0 bases removed from V and 0 bases from J, the gap between germline ends came to 11 bases. The CDR3 DNA reads TGCGCCAGCAGCCAAGATCGATCTCAGACTAACTATGGCTACACCTTC. Its protein product is CASSQDRSQTNYGYTF.

The V gene is TRBV19, the J gene TRBJ1-3; 9 nucleotides agree with TRBD1. Germline CDR1 LNHDA, CDR2 SQIVND (reference sequence). This CDR3 has 15 amino acids. V trimming: 7 bases; J trimming: 4 bases; junction bases outside the gene matches: 8. CDR3 sequence reads: CASTDAGTGGNTIYF. The DNA for the CDR3 is TGTGCCAGTACAGACGCCGGGACAGGGGGAAACACCATATATTTT.

The chain recombines TRBV12-3 or TRBV12-4 with TRBJ1-2; no clear D. The V and J ends lost 5 bases and 5 bases respectively, with 6 bases between them. The CDR3 sequence is 11 residues long. The CDR3 coding sequence is TGTGCCAGCAGTCATCGATATGGCTACACCTTC. Translating it yields CASSHRYGYTF.

This clonotype was picked up many times. The gene calls are TRBV12-3 or TRBV12-4 and TRBJ2-3, with D unresolved. The CDR3 has 13 residues. Trimming removed 6 bases at V and 2 bases at J, with 9 bases between. The CDR3 loop is CASSVHLTDTQYF. For the CDR3, the DNA is TGTGCCAGCAGCGTCCACCTCACAGATACGCAGTATTTT.

This clonotype showed up many times. The chain links TRBV30 to TRBJ2-4; 7 bases fit TRBD1. The V gene's germline CDR1 is GTSNPN and CDR2 SVGIG (reference sequence). This CDR3 is built from 15 residues. Germline trimming cut 3 bases from V and 3 bases from J; bases unmatched to any gene: 8. CDR3 in amino acids: CAWSPEGTVKNIQYF. The CDR3 nucleotides read TGTGCCTGGAGCCCAGAGGGGACAGTCAAAAACATTCAGTACTTC.

This clonotype has ten or more counts. The V gene is TRBV19, the J gene TRBJ1-1; 9 bases are a match to TRBD1. The trim removed 10 bases at V and 5 bases at J, leaving 8 bases unmatched. The CDR3 runs to 13 residues. CDR1 is LNHDA and CDR2 is SQIVND in the germline V gene (reference sequence). CDR3 in DNA: TGTGCCACCAGAGACAGGGGGACTACTGAAGCTTTCTTT. Translation: CATRDRGTTEAFF.

This clonotype was seen ten or more times. The chain links TRBV18 to TRBJ1-1; no clear D. Germline V gene lookup returns CDR1 KGHSH and CDR2 LQKENI. V lost 5 bases, J lost 3 bases, and 10 bases lay in between. The CDR3 loop spans 13 amino acids. The CDR3 is CASSSMGHTEAFF. Here the CDR3 DNA reads TGTGCCAGCTCATCGATGGGTCACACTGAAGCTTTCTTT.

This clonotype was seen at least ten times. The chain uses TRBV30 and TRBJ1-1; no firm D call. Germline V gene lookup returns CDR1 GTSNPN and CDR2 SVGIG (reference sequence). CDR3 length: 12 residues. The V and J ends lost 5 bases and 3 bases respectively, with 10 bases between them. CDR3: CAWGPGHTEAFF. As DNA, the CDR3 is TGTGCCTGGGGACCGGGTCACACTGAAGCTTTCTTT.

The sample holds many counts of this clonotype. V is TRBV12-3 or TRBV12-4 and J is TRBJ2-2; D unresolved. The CDR3 has 17 residues. Trimming took 6 bases from V and 4 from J, leaving 21 bases between them. CDR3 loop: CASSLTSKDLRTGELFF. In DNA form, the CDR3 reads TGTGCCAGCAGCCTTACCTCCAAGGACCTCCGCACCGGGGAGCTGTTTTTT.

This clonotype has ten or more counts. The chain carries TRBV4-2 and TRBJ1-2; D is uncertain. Germline V lookup: CDR1 LGHNA, CDR2 YNFKEQ. This CDR3 has 14 amino acids. V dropped 4 bases and J dropped 4 bases, with 13 bases sitting between them. CDR3 DNA sequence: TGTGCCAGCAGCCTACTGGGGAGTAGCTATGGCTACACCTTC. Protein sequence: CASSLLGSSYGYTF.

This clonotype was seen repeatedly, ten times or more. The chain links TRBV13 to TRBJ1-1; D remains ambiguous. The length of the CDR3 is 20 residues. Trimming cost V 2 bases and J 0 bases, with 25 bases left between them. CDR1 is PRHDT, CDR2 FYEKMQ, per germline (reference sequence). This CDR3 reads CASSLRGWGPTSGMNTEAFF. The CDR3 region has the DNA TGTGCCAGCAGCTTACGGGGATGGGGTCCTACCAGCGGTATGAACACTGAAGCTTTCTTT.

This clonotype was picked up many times. The chain links TRBV28 to TRBJ2-7; 10 nucleotides agree with TRBD2. The germline CDR1 and CDR2 sequences are MDHEN and SYDVKM. With 1 base clipped from V and 4 bases from J, the junction kept 7 bases outside the gene matches. This CDR3 has 16 amino acids. The CDR3 DNA is TGTGCCAGCAGTTTATCCCCTGGACTAGCGGCTTACGAGCAGTACTTC. This gives the protein CASSLSPGLAAYEQYF.

There are a few counts of this clonotype. The genes are TRBV24-1 and TRBJ2-1, with D tentatively TRBD1 (6 bases). The CDR3 length is 16 residues. V lost 4 bases and J 2 bases, leaving 14 bases between the germline ends. Per germline, CDR1 KGHDR and CDR2 SFDVKD. DNA of the CDR3: TGTGCCACCAGTGACCCTCACAGGGACCCCTACAATGAGCAGTTCTTC. It codes for CATSDPHRDPYNEQFF.

This chain connects TRBV11-2 to TRBJ2-7; 9 bases fit TRBD1. The CDR3 runs 15 residues. Germline V CDR1 and CDR2: SGHAT, FQNNGV. The V gene end was trimmed by 3 bases and the J gene end by 2 bases; junction bases not matched to a gene: 5. CDR3 DNA: TGTGCCAGCAGCTTGGGCACAGGGGGCACCTACGAGCAGTACTTC. It specifies CASSLGTGGTYEQYF.

The chain uses TRBV30 and TRBJ2-6; D not resolved. Trimming cost V 2 bases and J 1 base, with 27 bases left between them. In germline, CDR1 is GTSNPN, CDR2 SVGIG (reference sequence). The CDR3 spans 21 residues. The CDR3 loop is CAWSSPSRFGVSESGANVLTF. In DNA, the CDR3 is TGTGCCTGGAGTTCCCCCTCTCGCTTTGGGGTCTCCGAATCTGGGGCCAACGTCCTGACTTTC.

This clonotype was recorded many times. The J gene is TRBJ1-5, the V gene TRBV20-1, with a weak D call TRBD1 (5 bases). Trimming took off 6 bases at V and 5 bases at J, with 11 bases between the two ends. Germline CDR1 reads DFQATT; CDR2 reads SNEGSKA (reference sequence). This CDR3 contains 12 residues. CDR3 coding DNA: TGCAGTGCCGGGGGAGGGGATCAGCCCCAGCATTTT. It translates to CSAGGGDQPQHF.

This clonotype was seen only a few times. V and J are TRBV4-2 and TRBJ2-1; the D gene is possibly TRBD2 (5 bases). Germline-derived CDR1 and CDR2 are LGHNA and YNFKEQ. The length of the CDR3 is 15 residues. V dropped 2 bases and J dropped 5 bases, with 13 bases sitting between them. The CDR3 spells CASSQSEGYNNEQFF. CDR3 in DNA: TGTGCCAGCAGCCAATCCGAGGGTTATAACAATGAGCAGTTCTTC.

The genes are TRBV25-1 and TRBJ2-6; no clear D gene. V was clipped by 2 bases and J by 0 bases, with 5 bases between them. The CDR3 is 15 residues long. Germline lookup yields CDR1 MGHDK and CDR2 SYGVNS. In DNA form, the CDR3 reads TGTGCCAGCAGTGAACACCGCTCTGGGGCCAACGTCCTGACTTTC. The encoded protein is CASSEHRSGANVLTF. Complete variable domain (other parts from reference TRBV25-1 and TRBJ2-6): EADIYQTPRYLVIGTGKKITLECSQTMGHDKMYWYQQDPGMELHLIHYSYGVNSTEKGDLSSESTVSRIRTEHFPLTLESARPSHTSQYLCASSEHRSGANVLTFGAGSRLTVL.

This clonotype appeared a few times. J is TRBJ2-7 and V is TRBV28; TRBD1 agrees at 10 bases. The CDR3 consists of 15 residues. V lost 11 bases to trimming and J lost 0 bases; unmatched junction nucleotides: 10. CDR1 and CDR2 from the germline V gene are MDHEN and SYDVKM. As DNA, the CDR3 is TGTGCCGCCATGACCGGGACAGGGGACTCCTACGAGCAGTACTTC. Translating gives CAAMTGTGDSYEQYF.

This clonotype was observed at least ten times. The CDR3 DNA is TGTGCCAGCAGTCCCCAGCAGTTCATGAACACTGAAGCTTTCTTT. Translation: CASSPQQFMNTEAFF. The gene calls are TRBV27 and TRBJ1-1, with no clear D. V lost 5 bases and J lost 0, with 13 bases in between. This CDR3 is built from 15 residues. Germline V gives CDR1 MNHEY, CDR2 SMNVEV (reference sequence).

This clonotype has at least ten counts. This chain uses TRBV11-2 with TRBJ1-6; D remains ambiguous. The CDR3 sequence is 15 residues long. V lost 0 bases to trimming and J lost 8 bases, with 11 bases between them. In germline, CDR1 is SGHAT, CDR2 FQNNGV. The CDR3: CASSLDPPLDSPLHF. CDR3 coding DNA: TGTGCCAGCAGCTTAGATCCACCTTTGGATTCACCCCTCCACTTT.

V gene TRBV7-9 combines with J gene TRBJ1-2, with 7 nucleotides matching TRBD1. V trimming: 2 bases; J trimming: 10 bases; junction bases outside the gene matches: 4. This CDR3 has 12 residues. Germline loops: CDR1 SEHNR, CDR2 FQNEAQ (reference sequence). CDR3 in DNA: TGTGCCAGCAGCTTATTAGGGGGCGACTACACCTTC. It yields the protein CASSLLGGDYTF.

This clonotype was picked up many times. V gene TRBV14 combines with J gene TRBJ2-5; no definite D call. Germline CDR1 SGHDN, CDR2 FVKESK. Trimming removed 2 bases at V and 0 bases at J, with 7 bases between. This CDR3 has 14 amino acids. CDR3 sequence reads: CASSQKTDQETQYF. CDR3 coding DNA: TGTGCCAGCAGCCAAAAGACGGACCAAGAGACCCAGTACTTC.

As for this clonotype: A much larger clone lies one base from this, so it may be a read error. This chain links TRBV6-2 or TRBV6-3 with TRBJ1-2; TRBD1 matches 7 bases. In germline, CDR1 is MNHEY, CDR2 SVGEGT. J lost 5 bases, V lost 6 bases, and 12 bases had no gene match. This CDR3 region has 15 residues. In nucleotides, the CDR3 is TGTGCCAGCAGAGGGACGGGACAGACACTTTATGGCTACACCTTC. Its translation: CASRGTGQTLYGYTF.

The genes are TRBV4-1 and TRBJ2-2, with TRBD2 identical over 13 bases. Germline-derived CDR1 and CDR2 are MGHRA and YSYEKL. The CDR3 extends over 16 amino acids. The V and J ends lost 7 bases and 3 bases, in that order; junction bases with no gene match: 5. For the CDR3, the DNA is TGCGCCAGCATTAGGACTAGCGGGAGCGACACCGGGGAGCTGTTTTTT. Its protein product is CASIRTSGSDTGELFF.

This clonotype has ten or more counts. The genes are TRBV12-3 or TRBV12-4 and TRBJ2-3; 9 positions agree with TRBD2. There are 16 residues in the CDR3. The trim removed 6 bases at V and 5 bases at J, leaving 12 bases unmatched. CDR3 sequence reads: CASSSGVAGAVDTQYF. The CDR3 DNA reads as TGTGCCAGCAGCTCCGGTGTAGCGGGAGCGGTAGATACGCAGTATTTT.

This clonotype was counted ten times or more. The genes are TRBV20-1 and TRBJ2-3; unclear D gene. The CDR3 runs 13 residues. The germline V and J ends were trimmed by 6 bases and 2 bases, with 12 bases remaining between them. Germline CDR1 reads DFQATT; CDR2 reads SNEGSKA (reference sequence). DNA for the CDR3: TGCAGTGCCTTACCTTACCCCACAGATACGCAGTATTTT. Amino acids: CSALPYPTDTQYF.